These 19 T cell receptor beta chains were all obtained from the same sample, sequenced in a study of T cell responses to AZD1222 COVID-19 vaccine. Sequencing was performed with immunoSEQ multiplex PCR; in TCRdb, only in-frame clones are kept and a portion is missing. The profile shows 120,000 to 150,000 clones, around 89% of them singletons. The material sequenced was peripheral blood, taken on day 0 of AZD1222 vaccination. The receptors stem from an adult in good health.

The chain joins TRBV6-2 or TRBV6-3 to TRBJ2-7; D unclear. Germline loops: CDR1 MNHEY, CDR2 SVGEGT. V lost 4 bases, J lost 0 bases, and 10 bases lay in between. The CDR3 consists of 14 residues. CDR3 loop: CASSLGRSSYEQYF. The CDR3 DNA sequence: TGTGCCAGCAGTTTAGGACGCAGCTCCTACGAGCAGTACTTC.

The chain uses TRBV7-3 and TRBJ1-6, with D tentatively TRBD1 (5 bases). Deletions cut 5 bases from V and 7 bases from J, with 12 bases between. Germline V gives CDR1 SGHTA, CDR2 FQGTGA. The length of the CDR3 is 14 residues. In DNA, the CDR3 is TGTGCCAGCAGCCTCCGGGACTCCAATTCACCCCTCCACTTT. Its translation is CASSLRDSNSPLHF.

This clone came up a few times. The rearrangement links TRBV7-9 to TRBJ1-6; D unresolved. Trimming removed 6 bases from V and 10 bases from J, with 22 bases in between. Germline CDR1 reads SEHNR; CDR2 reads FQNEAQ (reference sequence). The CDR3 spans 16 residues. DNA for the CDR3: TGTGCCAGCAGGGATACCGGGTCCCCAAAGGGCTCACCCCTCCACTTT. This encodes CASRDTGSPKGSPLHF.

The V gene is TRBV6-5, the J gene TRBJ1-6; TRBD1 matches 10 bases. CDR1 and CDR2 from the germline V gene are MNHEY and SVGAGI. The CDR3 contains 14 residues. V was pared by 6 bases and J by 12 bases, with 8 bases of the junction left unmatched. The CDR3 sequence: CASSPGQGWEPLHF. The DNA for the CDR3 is TGTGCCAGCAGCCCGGGACAGGGGTGGGAACCCCTCCACTTT.

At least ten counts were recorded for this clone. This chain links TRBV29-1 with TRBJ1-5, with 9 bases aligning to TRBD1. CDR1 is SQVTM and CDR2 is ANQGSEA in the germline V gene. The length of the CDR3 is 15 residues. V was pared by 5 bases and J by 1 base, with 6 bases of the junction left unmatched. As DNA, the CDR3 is TGCAGCGTTAGATTACAGGGGGCGAGCAATCAGCCCCAGCATTTT. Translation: CSVRLQGASNQPQHF.

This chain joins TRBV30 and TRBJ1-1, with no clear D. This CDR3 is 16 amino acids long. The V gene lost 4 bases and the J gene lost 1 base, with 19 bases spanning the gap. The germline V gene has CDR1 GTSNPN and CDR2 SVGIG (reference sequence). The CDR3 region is CAWKEGGGQANTEAFF. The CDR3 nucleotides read TGTGCCTGGAAGGAAGGTGGAGGGCAGGCGAACACTGAAGCTTTCTTT.

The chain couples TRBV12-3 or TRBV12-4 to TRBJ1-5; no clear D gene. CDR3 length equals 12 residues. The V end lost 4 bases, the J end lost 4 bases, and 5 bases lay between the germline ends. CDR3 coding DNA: TGTGCCAGCAGTTCCCCTAATCAGCCCCAGCATTTT. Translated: CASSSPNQPQHF.

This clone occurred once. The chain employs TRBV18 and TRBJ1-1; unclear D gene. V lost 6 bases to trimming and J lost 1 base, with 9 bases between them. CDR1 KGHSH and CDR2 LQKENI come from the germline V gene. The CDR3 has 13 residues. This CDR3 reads CASSGQPNTEAFF. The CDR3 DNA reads TGTGCCAGCTCCGGTCAGCCGAACACTGAAGCTTTCTTT.

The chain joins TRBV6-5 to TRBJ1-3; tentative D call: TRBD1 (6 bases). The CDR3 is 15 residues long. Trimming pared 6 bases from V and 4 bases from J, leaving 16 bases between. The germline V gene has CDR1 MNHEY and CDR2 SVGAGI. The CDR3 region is CASSRAGASGNTIYF. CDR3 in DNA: TGTGCCAGCAGCCGGGCGGGGGCTTCCGGAAACACCATATATTTT.

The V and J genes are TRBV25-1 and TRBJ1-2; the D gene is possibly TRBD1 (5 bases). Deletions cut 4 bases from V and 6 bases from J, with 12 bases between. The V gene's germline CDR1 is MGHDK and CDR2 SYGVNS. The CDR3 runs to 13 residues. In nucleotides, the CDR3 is TGTGCCAGCAGTGTTGGGACTTACGATGGCTACACCTTC. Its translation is CASSVGTYDGYTF.

The CDR3 reads CASSQVGLVNEQFF. The CDR3 coding sequence is TGTGCCAGCAGCCAAGTAGGCCTAGTAAATGAGCAGTTCTTC. J is TRBJ2-1 and V is TRBV14; no definite D call. The V gene's germline CDR1 is SGHDN and CDR2 FVKESK. V dropped 1 base and J dropped 7 bases, with 11 bases sitting between them. This CDR3 is 14 amino acids long.

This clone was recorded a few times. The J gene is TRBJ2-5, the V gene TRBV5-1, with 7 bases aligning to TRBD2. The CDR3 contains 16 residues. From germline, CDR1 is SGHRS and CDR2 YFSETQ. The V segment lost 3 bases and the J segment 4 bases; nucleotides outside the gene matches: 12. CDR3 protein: CASSSSGGRRSETQYF. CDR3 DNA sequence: TGCGCCAGCAGCTCTTCGGGAGGCAGGAGGTCAGAGACCCAGTACTTC.

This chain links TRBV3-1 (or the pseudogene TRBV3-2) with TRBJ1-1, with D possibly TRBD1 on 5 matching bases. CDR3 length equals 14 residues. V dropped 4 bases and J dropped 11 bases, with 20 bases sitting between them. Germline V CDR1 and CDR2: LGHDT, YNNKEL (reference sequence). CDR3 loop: CASSPPWEGLGAFF. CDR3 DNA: TGTGCCAGCAGCCCCCCTTGGGAGGGGCTGGGGGCTTTCTTT.

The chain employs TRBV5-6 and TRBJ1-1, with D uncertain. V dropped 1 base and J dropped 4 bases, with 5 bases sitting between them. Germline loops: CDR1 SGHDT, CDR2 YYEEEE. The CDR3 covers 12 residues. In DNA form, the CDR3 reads TGTGCCAGCAGCTTGTACGCCACTGAAGCTTTCTTT. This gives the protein CASSLYATEAFF.

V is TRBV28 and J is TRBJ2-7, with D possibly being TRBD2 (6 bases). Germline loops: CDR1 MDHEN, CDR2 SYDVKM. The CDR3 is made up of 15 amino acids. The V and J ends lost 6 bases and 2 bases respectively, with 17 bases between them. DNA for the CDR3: TGTGCCAGCAGGGGCCGCGGGAACGGTCCCTACGAGCAGTACTTC. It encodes CASRGRGNGPYEQYF.

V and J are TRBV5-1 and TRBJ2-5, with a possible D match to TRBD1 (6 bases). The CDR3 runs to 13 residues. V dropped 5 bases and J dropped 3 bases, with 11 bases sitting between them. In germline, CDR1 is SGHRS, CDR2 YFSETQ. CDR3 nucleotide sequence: TGCGCCAGCAGTCGGGACAATGAAGAGACCCAGTACTTC. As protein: CASSRDNEETQYF.

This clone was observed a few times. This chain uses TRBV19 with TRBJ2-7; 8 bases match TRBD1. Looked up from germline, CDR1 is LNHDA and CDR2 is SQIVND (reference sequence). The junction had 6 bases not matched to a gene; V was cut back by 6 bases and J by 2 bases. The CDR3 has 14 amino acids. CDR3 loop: CASSRGQGPYEQYF. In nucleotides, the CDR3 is TGTGCCAGTAGCCGTGGACAGGGCCCCTACGAGCAGTACTTC.

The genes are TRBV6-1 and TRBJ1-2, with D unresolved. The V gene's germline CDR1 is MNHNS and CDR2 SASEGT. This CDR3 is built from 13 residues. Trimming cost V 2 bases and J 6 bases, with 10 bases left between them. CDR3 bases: TGTGCCAGCAGTGAATCCGGGATCAATGGCTACACCTTC. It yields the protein CASSESGINGYTF.

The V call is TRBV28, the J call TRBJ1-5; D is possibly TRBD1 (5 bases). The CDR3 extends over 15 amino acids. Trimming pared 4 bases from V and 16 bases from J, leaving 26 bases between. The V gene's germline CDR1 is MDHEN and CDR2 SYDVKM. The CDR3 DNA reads TGTGCCAGCAGTTCCCCCGGCAGGGAGCCTAATCAAGGACATTTT. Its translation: CASSSPGREPNQGHF.